The T cell receptor (beta chain) described here comes from a study of blood T cell repertoires in COVID-19. Across the whole study: The origin of the acute and convalescent COVID-19 samples was the United States, Italy and Spain. Sample material is recorded as cDNA or gDNA derived from T cells, B-cell-depleted T cells, or PBMCs.

The CDR3 runs to 15 residues. The germline gives CDR1 LNHDA, CDR2 SQIVND (reference sequence). V gave up 4 bases and J gave up 0 bases, with 10 bases separating them. Original processing methods: For nucleated cells, counts were estimated from reference gene primer amplification. Profiled with immunoSEQ multiplex PCR; TCRdb holds only in-frame clones, not every one. V, J and clone size are those of that table, while D and trimming were read from the DNA. The sample gives about 250,000 clones, around nine tenths of which show up once; 0.94% is in the top ten. Sequenced input: peripheral blood. This sequence was found in a woman aged 40 to 55 who had recovered from COVID-19. This chain connects TRBV19 to TRBJ1-5; D unclear. The CDR3 spells CASSNPVISNQPQHF. The DNA for the CDR3 is TGTGCCAGTAGTAACCCAGTGATTAGCAATCAGCCCCAGCATTTT.